Below are 32 T cell receptor beta chains sequenced from a single sample in a study of PD-1 blockade in classical Hodgkin lymphoma. The assay was immunoSEQ multiplex PCR, and TCRdb's table has in-frame clones only and misses some. This sample yields fewer than 80,000 clones, of which over 70% are seen a single time; 7.5% to 9.5% belongs to the top ten. There was relapse after autologous stem cell transplantation in every patient, and there was variation in brentuximab vedotin exposure. The material sequenced was peripheral blood mononuclear cells (PBMCs), taken before the second cycle of nivolumab. Receptors were obtained from a human donor with classical Hodgkin lymphoma.

The V and J genes are TRBV27 and TRBJ1-5; a weak D match, TRBD1 (5 bases). Germline-derived CDR1 and CDR2 are MNHEY and SMNVEV (reference sequence). The V and J ends lost 5 bases and 3 bases respectively, with 20 bases between them. This CDR3 contains 17 residues. CDR3 bases: TGTGCCAGCAGTCCTAGGGGCGGCTCTGGGGACAATCAGCCCCAGCATTTT. Protein sequence: CASSPRGGSGDNQPQHF.

J is TRBJ1-2 and V is TRBV6-1, with 8 bases identical to TRBD1. This CDR3 contains 12 residues. V lost 6 bases to trimming and J lost 6 bases; unmatched junction nucleotides: 3. Germline lookup yields CDR1 MNHNS and CDR2 SASEGT. The CDR3 coding sequence is TGTGCCAGCAGACTACAGGGGGATGGCTACACCTTC. It codes for CASRLQGDGYTF.

This clone showed up just once. The chain recombines TRBV5-4 with TRBJ1-4, with a tentative D call TRBD1 (5 bases). The CDR3 has 15 amino acids. Germline CDR1 SGHNT, CDR2 YYREEE (reference sequence). The ends were cut back, 0 bases at V and 7 bases at J, with 13 bases in the middle. CDR3 in amino acids: CASSLGPGRFEKLFF. The CDR3 region has the DNA TGTGCCAGCAGCTTGGGCCCAGGGAGATTTGAAAAACTGTTTTTT.

CDR3 sequence: CASSLGTQDEAFF. Here the CDR3 DNA reads TGTGCCAGCAGCTTAGGAACACAGGATGAAGCTTTCTTT. This chain connects TRBV7-9 to TRBJ1-1; D possibly corresponds to TRBD1 (5 bases). The CDR3 is 13 amino acids. CDR1 is SEHNR, CDR2 FQNEAQ, per germline (reference sequence). Deletions cut 1 base from V and 7 bases from J, with 10 bases between. The full variable domain, rest sourced from reference TRBV7-9 and TRBJ1-1, is DTGVSQNPRHKITKRGQNVTFRCDPISEHNRLYWYRQTLGQGPEFLTYFQNEAQLEKSRLLSDRFSAERPKGSFSTLEIQRTEQGDSAMYLCASSLGTQDEAFFGQGTRLTVV.

The V call is TRBV5-1, the J call TRBJ2-5; D uncertain. Germline V gene lookup returns CDR1 SGHRS and CDR2 YFSETQ. Trimming cost V 0 bases and J 4 bases, with 4 bases left between them. This CDR3 is built from 12 residues. The CDR3 here is CASSLGLETQYF. The DNA of the CDR3 is TGCGCCAGCAGCTTGGGCTTAGAGACCCAGTACTTC.

V gene TRBV27 combines with J gene TRBJ2-7, with a tentative D call TRBD2 (6 bases). Germline V lookup: CDR1 MNHEY, CDR2 SMNVEV (reference sequence). This CDR3 has 13 residues. V gave up 1 base and J gave up 5 bases, with 9 bases separating them. The CDR3 sequence: CASSLFGGDEQYF. The CDR3 DNA reads TGTGCCAGCAGTTTATTCGGAGGGGACGAGCAGTACTTC.

The chain couples TRBV29-1 to TRBJ2-3; D remains unclear. Germline-derived CDR1 and CDR2 are SQVTM and ANQGSEA. The V gene lost 7 bases and the J gene lost 2 bases, with 7 bases spanning the gap. The CDR3 contains 11 residues. This CDR3 reads CSDFHTDTQYF. The CDR3 nucleotides are TGCAGCGACTTCCACACAGATACGCAGTATTTT.

A word on this clone: One junction end does not reproduce the germline sequence, and a read error may be involved. This chain joins TRBV7-7 and TRBJ2-5, with D perhaps TRBD2 (5 bases). Looked up from germline, CDR1 is SSHAT and CDR2 is FNYEAQ (reference sequence). The CDR3 runs 14 residues. The CDR3 sequence is CASSPGTAQETQYF. The DNA for the CDR3 is TGTGCTAGCAGCCCGGGAACAGCCCAAGAGACCCAGTACTTC.

This clone occurred a few times. V gene TRBV6-5 combines with J gene TRBJ1-1; TRBD1 might be the D (6 bases). V was shortened by 2 bases and J by 3 bases, with 7 bases between the two germline ends. This CDR3 comprises 13 residues. The germline V gene has CDR1 MNHEY and CDR2 SVGAGI. Here the CDR3 DNA reads TGTGCCAGCAGTTACAAGGGGGACACTGAAGCTTTCTTT. Protein product: CASSYKGDTEAFF.

This clone was found once. This chain connects TRBV7-8 to TRBJ2-1; 7 bases align to TRBD2. The length of the CDR3 is 15 residues. Germline lookup yields CDR1 SGHVS and CDR2 FQNEAQ. V was pared by 5 bases and J by 2 bases, with 6 bases of the junction left unmatched. The CDR3 sequence is CASSVREDPYNEQFF. CDR3 bases: TGTGCCAGCAGCGTTCGGGAGGACCCCTACAATGAGCAGTTCTTC.

A few counts support this clone. This chain links TRBV7-2 with TRBJ1-2, with 8 positions matching TRBD1. The J segment lost 5 bases and the V segment lost 5 bases, leaving 7 bases of the junction unmatched. CDR3 size: 14 residues. Germline values: CDR1 SGHTA, CDR2 FQGNSA. The CDR3 loop reads CASSPSDRGYGYTF. The CDR3 nucleotides read TGTGCCAGCAGCCCTTCTGACAGGGGATATGGCTACACCTTC.

The V and J genes are TRBV18 and TRBJ2-7, with 12 bases identical to TRBD2. V lost 4 bases and J lost 5; bases outside the gene matches: 6. CDR3 size: 15 residues. Per germline, CDR1 KGHSH and CDR2 LQKENI. Here the CDR3 DNA reads TGTGCCAGCTCACTCGGACTAGCGGGATACGACGAGCAGTACTTC. Protein product: CASSLGLAGYDEQYF.

This clone appeared a single time. The rearrangement joins TRBV7-7 to TRBJ2-5; D uncertain. The CDR3 totals 13 residues. Trimming left V 5 bases short and J 1 base short, with 8 bases between. Per germline, CDR1 SSHAT and CDR2 FNYEAQ (reference sequence). The CDR3 loop reads CASSLGPQETQYF. CDR3 nucleotide sequence: TGTGCCAGCAGCCTCGGACCCCAAGAGACCCAGTACTTC.

This clone was observed a handful of times. The chain recombines TRBV14 with TRBJ1-1; no firm D call. The CDR3 extends over 10 amino acids. The germline V and J ends were trimmed by 3 bases and 7 bases, with 3 bases remaining between them. Germline V CDR1 and CDR2: SGHDN, FVKESK. DNA for the CDR3: TGTGCCAGCAGCCAGAGTGAAGCTTTCTTT. This gives the protein CASSQSEAFF.

V is TRBV5-5 and J is TRBJ2-5; 9 positions agree with TRBD2. The length of the CDR3 is 15 residues. CDR1 is SGHKS and CDR2 is YYEKEE in the germline V gene (reference sequence). V gave up 0 bases and J gave up 4 bases; unmatched junction bases: 4. CDR3 sequence: CASSLASGEGETQYF. In DNA, the CDR3 is TGTGCCAGCAGCTTGGCTAGCGGGGAGGGAGAGACCCAGTACTTC.

The rearrangement joins TRBV6-5 to TRBJ2-7; no firm D call. Germline CDR1 MNHEY, CDR2 SVGAGI. The CDR3 length is 14 residues. V was trimmed by 0 bases and J by 5 bases, leaving 11 bases between them. The CDR3 spells CASSYSTGVDEQYF. CDR3 coding DNA: TGTGCCAGCAGTTACTCGACTGGGGTGGACGAGCAGTACTTC.

V and J are TRBV4-2 and TRBJ2-1; a possible D gene is TRBD2 (5 bases). Germline CDR1 LGHNA, CDR2 YNFKEQ. V was clipped by 1 base and J by 0 bases, with 10 bases between them. The CDR3 consists of 16 residues. The CDR3 protein is CASSQVGGSSYNEQFF. The CDR3 DNA is TGTGCCAGCAGCCAAGTTGGAGGCAGCTCCTACAATGAGCAGTTCTTC.

This clone was counted once. The chain is built from TRBV6-6 and TRBJ2-7; 9 bases fit TRBD2. V was clipped by 10 bases and J by 6 bases; unmatched bases: 10. CDR1 is MNHNY and CDR2 is SVGAGI in the germline V gene (reference sequence). The CDR3 length is 13 residues. The CDR3 region has the DNA TGTGCCACTTCCCCCCCGGGACTAGCCGAGCAGTACTTC. Encoded protein: CATSPPGLAEQYF.

On this clone: The sample holds other DNA sequences that translate to the same CDR3. V and J are TRBV6-5 and TRBJ1-2; possibly TRBD1 for D (6 bases). The CDR3 consists of 15 residues. The germline V gene has CDR1 MNHEY and CDR2 SVGAGI. Trimming took off 0 bases at V and 1 base at J, with 9 bases between the two ends. In nucleotides, the CDR3 is TGTGCCAGCAGTTACTCCGGGGGGCTTAACTATGGCTACACCTTC. Translating gives CASSYSGGLNYGYTF.

The chain combines TRBV5-1 with TRBJ2-2; D is perhaps TRBD1 (6 bases). The CDR3 spans 15 residues. CDR1 SGHRS and CDR2 YFSETQ come from the germline V gene. Trimming cost V 0 bases and J 0 bases, with 6 bases left between them. The CDR3 sequence: CASSLGDTNTGELFF. The CDR3 DNA sequence: TGCGCCAGCAGCTTGGGGGACACGAACACCGGGGAGCTGTTTTTT.

This clone was found a few times. V and J are TRBV7-2 and TRBJ1-1; tentatively, D is TRBD1 (5 bases). Germline V CDR1 and CDR2: SGHTA, FQGNSA. This CDR3 is 14 amino acids long. V was pared by 0 bases and J by 7 bases, with 12 bases between. The CDR3 nucleotides are TGTGCCAGCAGCTTAGCCCCGGGGGTCGGTGAAGCTTTCTTT. As protein: CASSLAPGVGEAFF.

This chain connects TRBV9 to TRBJ2-7; D ambiguous. The CDR3 is 15 amino acids. V was pared by 0 bases and J by 0 bases, with 10 bases between. The germline V gene has CDR1 SGDLS and CDR2 YYNGEE. The CDR3 DNA is TGTGCCAGCAGCGTAGATTGGCCTAGCTCCTACGAGCAGTACTTC. It translates to CASSVDWPSSYEQYF. The full variable domain, completed using reference TRBV9 and TRBJ2-7, is DSGVTQTPKHLITATGQRVTLRCSPRSGDLSVYWYQQSLDQGLQFLIQYYNGEERAKGNILERFSAQQFPDLHSELNLSSLELGDSALYFCASSVDWPSSYEQYFGPGTRLTVT.

This clone was counted between two and nine times. The genes are TRBV7-6 and TRBJ2-2; D ambiguous. Germline-derived CDR1 and CDR2 are SGHVS and FNYEAQ. The CDR3 is made up of 14 amino acids. The V end was cut by 0 bases, the J end by 5 bases, with 7 bases between. The CDR3 sequence is CASSLAPVTGELFF. For the CDR3, the DNA is TGTGCCAGCAGCTTAGCCCCCGTAACCGGGGAGCTGTTTTTT.

The chain joins TRBV19 to TRBJ1-1; D gene unclear. V shed 3 bases and J shed 0 bases, with 11 bases lying between them. CDR1 and CDR2 (germline): LNHDA, SQIVND (reference sequence). The CDR3 runs to 15 residues. The CDR3 sequence: CASSMLSDLNTEAFF. The CDR3 DNA follows: TGTGCCAGTAGTATGTTGTCGGACCTGAACACTGAAGCTTTCTTT.

Written as DNA, the CDR3 is TGTGCCAGCAGCTTAGCCCGCGGACTAGCGACAAGCTCCTACGAGCAGTACTTC. This sequence encodes CASSLARGLATSSYEQYF. This rearrangement joins TRBV11-2 to TRBJ2-7, with 9 bases identical to TRBD2. The V gene end was trimmed by 1 base and the J gene end by 0 bases; junction bases not matched to a gene: 10. This CDR3 is built from 18 residues. Germline CDR1 reads SGHAT; CDR2 reads FQNNGV.

The chain is built from TRBV18 and TRBJ2-7; TRBD2 matches 10 bases. Germline lookup yields CDR1 KGHSH and CDR2 LQKENI. The CDR3 consists of 15 residues. V shed 4 bases, J shed 3 bases, and the junction held 6 bases outside the gene matches. The chain's CDR3 is CASSLSGRAGYEQYF. DNA for the CDR3: TGTGCCAGCTCACTCAGCGGGAGGGCCGGCTACGAGCAGTACTTC.

J is TRBJ1-2 and V is TRBV29-1; no clear D gene. The CDR3 sequence is 12 residues long. V was trimmed by 3 bases and J by 6 bases, leaving 11 bases between them. Germline CDR1 reads SQVTM; CDR2 reads ANQGSEA. The CDR3 DNA follows: TGCAGCGTTGATCTGGACGGGAATGGCTACACCTTC. Translated: CSVDLDGNGYTF.

V is TRBV14 and J is TRBJ2-7; the D is unclear. This CDR3 contains 13 residues. Germline V CDR1 and CDR2: SGHDN, FVKESK. Deletions cut 0 bases from V and 4 bases from J, with 7 bases between. The CDR3 bases are TGTGCCAGCAGCCAAGATACAGATTACGAGCAGTACTTC. Translation gives CASSQDTDYEQYF.

V and J are TRBV5-4 and TRBJ2-1; 7 bases match TRBD2. V trimming: 5 bases; J trimming: 7 bases; junction bases outside the gene matches: 15. This CDR3 comprises 16 residues. Germline V CDR1 and CDR2: SGHNT, YYREEE (reference sequence). CDR3 in amino acids: CASSDPSGEAGNEQFF. CDR3 nucleotides: TGTGCCAGCAGTGATCCTAGCGGAGAGGCGGGGAATGAGCAGTTCTTC.

The chain is built from TRBV10-1 and TRBJ1-2; D call uncertain. Trimming stripped 3 bases from V and 2 bases from J, with 7 bases between. Germline V CDR1 and CDR2: WNHNN, SYGVQD (reference sequence). This CDR3 region has 13 residues. The CDR3 sequence is CASSDNQNYGYTF. The CDR3 DNA sequence: TGCGCCAGCAGTGATAATCAAAACTATGGCTACACCTTC.

The chain has TRBV4-1 and TRBJ2-7; D assignment may be TRBD1 or TRBD2 (6 bases each). Trimming pared 4 bases from V and 6 bases from J, leaving 25 bases between. CDR1 and CDR2 from the germline V gene are MGHRA and YSYEKL. This CDR3 has 17 amino acids. Here the CDR3 DNA reads TGCGCCAGCAGCCCTATTAGGGCGGGGACACCCGGGTCCGAGCAGTACTTC. Translating it yields CASSPIRAGTPGSEQYF.

The genes are TRBV4-2 and TRBJ1-2; no clear D gene. This CDR3 is built from 13 residues. V gave up 3 bases and J gave up 8 bases, with 13 bases separating them. Germline V gene lookup returns CDR1 LGHNA and CDR2 YNFKEQ. CDR3 region: CASSHGPPFGYTF. The CDR3 region has the DNA TGTGCCAGCAGCCACGGCCCCCCATTCGGCTACACCTTC.